Listed below are T cell receptor beta chains from one sample, sequenced in a study of blood T cell repertoires in COVID-19. Produced via immunoSEQ multiplex PCR; TCRdb's table is partial and in-frame only. The sample lists 100,000 to 150,000 clones; about 74% were seen once. The specimen was peripheral blood. The receptors were sampled from a man in his sixties with acute or convalescent COVID-19. The CDR3 runs from the conserved cysteine through the conserved F or W. D genes are given only for firm matches. Clone size is not always given. Where it is, it says once, few, many or a class for expanded clones.

D,J,size,V,CDR3,DNA
NA,TRBJ1-2,NA,TRBV14,CASSQELEGSYGYTF,TGTGCCAGCAGCCAAGAATTAGAAGGGAGTTATGGCTACACCTTT
TRBD1,TRBJ2-5,NA,TRBV5-1,CASSARGWETQYF,TGCGCCAGCAGCGCCAGGGGGTGGGAGACCCAGTACTTC
NA,TRBJ1-6,NA,TRBV6-5,CASHRQAKNNSPLHF,TGTGCCAGCCACAGACAGGCAAAAAATAATTCACCCCTCCACTTT
TRBD1,TRBJ1-5,once,TRBV5-6,CASSRDRNQPQHF,TGTGCCAGCAGCCGGGACAGGAATCAGCCCCAGCATTTT
TRBD1,TRBJ1-2,few,TRBV12-3/TRBV12-4,CASSLYGTGVNF,TGTGCCAGCAGTTTATACGGGACAGGGGTTAACTTC
TRBD1,TRBJ2-5,NA,TRBV18,CASSPYRGPQETQYF,TGTGCCAGCTCACCCTACAGGGGGCCCCAAGAGACCCAGTACTTC
TRBD1,TRBJ1-5,few,TRBV20-1,CSASIPGQVNQPQHF,TGCAGTGCTAGTATCCCGGGACAGGTCAATCAGCCCCAGCATTTT
TRBD1,TRBJ1-2,NA,TRBV27,CASSALRGLGYTF,TGTGCCAGCAGTGCGCTCAGGGGGCTTGGCTACACCTTC
TRBD1,TRBJ2-1,once,TRBV5-6,CASSLQGTGDLNEQFF,TGTGCCAGCAGCTTGCAGGGGACAGGGGACCTCAATGAGCAGTTCTTC
TRBD1,TRBJ1-2,NA,TRBV27,CASSPTGGVSGYTF,TGTGCCAGCAGTCCGACAGGGGGCGTATCTGGCTACACCTTC
NA,TRBJ2-3,NA,TRBV10-2,CASSESQRARYYF,TGCGCCAGCAGTGAGTCCCAGCGGGCCCGGTACTATTTT
TRBD1,TRBJ1-1,NA,TRBV30,CAWRERGGGAAFF,TGTGCCTGGAGAGAAAGAGGGGGCGGTGCAGCTTTCTTT
TRBD1,TRBJ1-4,NA,TRBV30,CAWRGQGIGNEKLFF,TGTGCCTGGAGGGGACAGGGTATCGGTAATGAAAAACTGTTTTTT
NA,TRBJ2-1,NA,TRBV24-1,CATGGAGGINEQFF,TGTGCCACAGGGGGTGCCGGGGGGATCAATGAGCAGTTCTTC
NA,TRBJ2-3,NA,TRBV10-3,CAIKWTATTDTQYF,TGTGCCATCAAGTGGACAGCAACCACAGATACGCAGTATTTT
NA,TRBJ1-4,NA,TRBV5-8,CASAPRRGLNEKLFF,TGTGCCAGCGCCCCACGGCGCGGTCTTAATGAAAAACTGTTTTTT
NA,TRBJ2-2,NA,TRBV30,CAWTSLSRANTGELFF,TGTGCCTGGACCTCCCTGTCCAGGGCCAACACCGGGGAGCTGTTTTTT
NA,TRBJ1-2,NA,TRBV20-1,CSASRTAQAYGYTF,TGCAGTGCTAGTAGAACAGCCCAGGCCTATGGCTACACCTTC
NA,TRBJ1-1,many,TRBV5-1,CASRRKGVDRPNTEAFF,TGCGCCAGCAGGAGAAAGGGGGTAGACAGGCCGAACACTGAAGCTTTCTTT
NA,TRBJ1-1,NA,TRBV3-1/TRBV3-2,CASSHPGSPREAFF,TGTGCCAGCAGCCACCCCGGGAGCCCCCGTGAAGCTTTCTTT
TRBD1,TRBJ2-7,NA,TRBV18,CASSPPTGGNYEQYF,TGTGCCAGCTCACCACCGACAGGGGGAAACTACGAGCAGTACTTC
NA,TRBJ1-6,once,TRBV5-1,CASSLDTGTINSPLHF,TGCGCCAGCAGCTTGGATACAGGGACCATTAATTCACCCCTCCACTTT
NA,TRBJ2-3,NA,TRBV6-5,CASNPQGGLTDTQYF,TGTGCCAGCAACCCACAGGGGGGGCTCACAGATACGCAGTATTTT
NA,TRBJ1-1,NA,TRBV2,CASSVLPPSEVF,TGTGCCAGCAGTGTACTCCCCCCGTCGGAGGTCTTT
TRBD1,TRBJ2-7,NA,TRBV19,CASSLSRDRPYEQYF,TGTGCCAGTAGTTTATCCCGGGACAGACCCTACGAGCAGTACTTC
TRBD1,TRBJ1-1,NA,TRBV6-5,CASSYGNRGNTEAFF,TGTGCCAGCAGTTACGGGAACAGGGGGAACACTGAAGCTTTCTTT
TRBD1,TRBJ1-4,many,TRBV5-1,CASSLQGVANEKLFF,TGCGCCAGCAGCCTCCAGGGGGTGGCTAATGAAAAACTGTTTTTT
NA,TRBJ2-2,NA,TRBV29-1,CSVSVAGLVSGELFF,TGCAGCGTTTCAGTTGCAGGGCTCGTCTCCGGGGAGCTGTTTTTT
NA,TRBJ1-6,NA,TRBV10-3,CAISAGSASSYNSPLHF,TGTGCCATCAGTGCGGGGTCCGCTAGCTCCTATAATTCACCCCTCCACTTT
NA,TRBJ1-1,few,TRBV27,CATSPAGSNTEAFF,TGTGCCACCTCCCCCGCAGGATCGAACACTGAAGCTTTCTTT
NA,TRBJ1-3,NA,TRBV3-1/TRBV3-2,CASSHGQSSGNTIYF,TGTGCCAGCAGCCACGGACAGTCTTCTGGAAACACCATATATTTT
NA,TRBJ1-4,NA,TRBV19,CASPTRTANNEKLFF,TGTGCCAGTCCAACCCGGACAGCGAATAATGAAAAACTGTTTTTT
NA,TRBJ1-5,NA,TRBV5-1,CASSLAVSNQPQHF,TGCGCCAGCAGCTTGGCAGTTAGCAATCAGCCCCAGCATTTT
NA,TRBJ2-1,NA,TRBV4-2,CASSLNYNEQFF,TGTGCCAGCAGCCTAAACTACAATGAGCAGTTCTTC
TRBD2,TRBJ2-1,NA,TRBV6-6,CASSPGLQTYNEQFF,TGTGCCAGCAGTCCGGGACTACAGACCTACAATGAGCAGTTCTTC
NA,TRBJ1-1,NA,TRBV30,CAWNREFAEAFF,TGTGCCTGGAATCGGGAATTCGCTGAAGCTTTCTTT
NA,TRBJ2-3,NA,TRBV5-1,CASTLGGLGDTQYF,TGCGCCAGCACCCTTGGAGGCTTGGGGGATACGCAGTATTTT
NA,TRBJ2-5,NA,TRBV4-2,CASSHGQLQETQYF,TGTGCCAGCAGCCACGGACAGCTGCAAGAGACCCAGTACTTC
NA,TRBJ1-1,NA,TRBV7-9,CASSLTGVGTEAFF,TGTGCCAGCAGCTTAACCGGAGTGGGCACTGAAGCTTTCTTT
NA,TRBJ1-2,many,TRBV18,CASSPNTRGGYTF,TGTGCCAGCTCACCAAATACAAGGGGTGGCTACACCTTC
NA,TRBJ2-2,NA,TRBV4-2,CASSQDKGTTNTGELFF,TGTGCCAGCAGCCAAGATAAGGGGACAACGAACACCGGGGAGCTGTTTTTT
NA,TRBJ1-2,NA,TRBV29-1,CSVPTENYGYTF,TGCAGCGTCCCGACAGAAAACTATGGCTACACCTTC
NA,TRBJ1-5,NA,TRBV2,CASSERRSPQPQHF,TGTGCCAGCAGTGAGCGCCGGTCCCCCCAGCCCCAGCATTTT
NA,TRBJ2-7,once,TRBV11-2,CASSLSRGSSYEQYF,TGTGCCAGCAGCTTAAGCCGAGGGAGCTCCTACGAGCAGTACTTC